The 10 T cell receptor beta chains listed next were all sequenced from one sample in a study of blood T cell repertoires in COVID-19 (dated by TCRdb to 2020 to 2022). Libraries were prepared through the immunoSEQ multiplex PCR assay. TCRdb carries this immuneACCESS record with in-frame sequences only. Its versions omit some clonotypes, under half of them owing to an unresolved V gene in the studies checked, with the rest unexplained. For this sample there are under 80,000 clones; approximately 86% appear just once. The top ten constitute under 1.3% of the sample. The sequencing sample was made of peripheral blood. These receptors originate from a man in his 70s with acute or convalescent COVID-19.

This clone was observed once. The V call is TRBV2, the J call TRBJ2-5; 8 bases match TRBD2. V trimming: 4 bases; J trimming: 4 bases; junction bases outside the gene matches: 11. Germline V gene lookup returns CDR1 SNHLY and CDR2 FYNNEI. The CDR3 is 16 amino acids. The CDR3, as DNA: TGTGCCAGCAGTGTGGCCGGGACTAGGGGGGGAGAGACCCAGTACTTC. Translating gives CASSVAGTRGGETQYF.

The gene calls are TRBV5-6 and TRBJ1-1; D uncertain. CDR1 is SGHDT, CDR2 YYEEEE, per germline. Trimming took off 2 bases at V and 1 base at J, with 3 bases between the two ends. The length of the CDR3 is 12 residues. The CDR3 DNA is TGTGCCAGCAGCTTACAGAACACTGAAGCTTTCTTT. The encoded protein is CASSLQNTEAFF.

The chain has TRBV7-6 and TRBJ1-2, with D unresolved. The CDR3 has 13 residues. V lost 6 bases and J lost 5, with 13 bases in between. CDR1 SGHVS and CDR2 FNYEAQ come from the germline V gene. Written as DNA, the CDR3 is TGTGCCAGCAGTCCCACCTTGAGTTATGGCTACACCTTC. Translation: CASSPTLSYGYTF.

This chain links TRBV5-6 with TRBJ2-2; the match to TRBD2 covers 15 bases. The CDR3 sequence is 18 residues long. Germline assignment: CDR1 SGHDT and CDR2 YYEEEE. V trimming: 2 bases; J trimming: 1 base; junction bases outside the gene matches: 3. The CDR3 spells CASSFGTSGRRNTGELFF. The CDR3, as DNA: TGTGCCAGCAGCTTCGGGACTAGCGGGAGGAGGAACACCGGGGAGCTGTTTTTT.

This rearrangement joins TRBV6-4 to TRBJ1-6, with unresolved D. CDR1 MRHNA and CDR2 SNTAGT come from the germline V gene. The CDR3 is made up of 15 amino acids. The germline V and J ends were trimmed by 5 bases and 8 bases, with 16 bases remaining between them. The CDR3: CASSSRLSADSPLHF. CDR3 bases: TGTGCCAGCAGTTCCAGGTTGTCGGCTGATTCACCCCTCCACTTT.

V gene TRBV18 combines with J gene TRBJ2-2; 9 nucleotides align to TRBD1. This CDR3 spans 16 amino acids. V gave up 3 bases and J gave up 4 bases; unmatched junction bases: 6. The germline V gene encodes CDR1 KGHSH and CDR2 LQKENI. The CDR3 DNA sequence: TGTGCCAGCTCACCGGGGACAGGGTTGGCCACCGGGGAGCTGTTTTTT. Translated: CASSPGTGLATGELFF.

The chain has TRBV28 and TRBJ1-2; 11 nucleotides line up with TRBD1. Looked up from germline, CDR1 is MDHEN and CDR2 is SYDVKM. Losses at the gene ends were 4 bases for V and 4 bases for J; bases not matched to a gene: 2. The CDR3 length is 14 residues. CDR3 DNA sequence: TGTGCCAGCAGTTCCGGGACAGGGGGCTATGGCTACACCTTC. It codes for CASSSGTGGYGYTF.

This sequence joins TRBV19 and TRBJ1-2; D perhaps matches TRBD1 (5 bases). Germline CDR1 is LNHDA and CDR2 is SQIVND (reference sequence). This CDR3 is 12 amino acids long. The V end lost 7 bases, the J end lost 4 bases, and 10 bases lay between the germline ends. This chain's CDR3 is CASTYGGYGYTF. CDR3 sequence (DNA): TGTGCCAGTACTTACGGGGGCTATGGCTACACCTTC.

V gene TRBV30 combines with J gene TRBJ1-2; no clear D gene. CDR3 length equals 13 residues. V was pared by 1 base and J by 14 bases, with 20 bases between. Germline V gene data show CDR1 as GTSNPN and CDR2 as SVGIG (reference sequence). The CDR3 is CAWSAPPGPAATF. The CDR3 DNA is TGTGCCTGGAGTGCCCCGCCAGGCCCGGCTGCGACCTTC.

This clone showed up just once. The chain combines TRBV19 with TRBJ2-1, with D hard to call. V shed 9 bases and J shed 2 bases, with 14 bases lying between them. CDR3 size: 14 residues. From germline, CDR1 is LNHDA and CDR2 SQIVND (reference sequence). The CDR3, as DNA: TGTGCCAGCGCGGCCCTGAGCACCTACAATGAGCAGTTCTTC. Protein product: CASAALSTYNEQFF.